Listed below are T cell receptor beta chains from one sample, sequenced in a study of T cells after posttransplantation cyclophosphamide. Repertoires were generated with immunoSEQ multiplex PCR, while TCRdb's copy carries only in-frame clones and drops some. Found here are around 10,000 clones, no singletons; the ten largest cover around 14%. The sequencing used PBMCs, collected after allogeneic stem cell transplant with posttransplant cyclophosphamide. These receptors all stem from a female patient aged 35-55 years who received an allogeneic stem cell transplant from a related donor, was CMV-positive, and had no GVHD. Some T cells here may be from the graft donor. Each CDR3 is given with its conserved first and last residue. The D gene is left open where the match is weak. The size field reads once, few or many counts, or a class when the clone is expanded.

d_call: TRBD1
clone_size: many
j_call: TRBJ1-6
v_call: TRBV7-6
cdr3_nt: TGTGCCAGCAGCGCCGGGACAGGGGGTGATCTACCCCTCCACTTT
cdr3_aa: CASSAGTGGDLPLHF

d_call: NA
clone_size: many
j_call: TRBJ1-5
v_call: TRBV4-2
cdr3_nt: TGTGCCAGCAGCCAGGGGGAGGGCCAGCCCCAGCATTTT
cdr3_aa: CASSQGEGQPQHF

d_call: NA
clone_size: many
j_call: TRBJ1-1
v_call: TRBV7-9
cdr3_nt: TGTGCCAGCAGCCGAGGGGGAACTGAAGCTTTCTTT
cdr3_aa: CASSRGGTEAFF

d_call: TRBD1
clone_size: many
j_call: TRBJ1-3
v_call: TRBV9
cdr3_nt: TGTGCCAGCAGCGTCACCGGGACAGGGGGGACTGGAAACACCATATATTTT
cdr3_aa: CASSVTGTGGTGNTIYF

d_call: TRBD2
clone_size: many
j_call: TRBJ2-7
v_call: TRBV7-9
cdr3_nt: TGTGCCAGCAGCCCAAGCGTTTTAGCGGGGCGATACTTTTACGAGCAGTACTTC
cdr3_aa: CASSPSVLAGRYFYEQYF

d_call: NA
clone_size: many
j_call: TRBJ2-7
v_call: TRBV6-1
cdr3_nt: TGTGCCAGCAGTGAACAGCGAGGATCCTACGAGCAGTACTTC
cdr3_aa: CASSEQRGSYEQYF

d_call: NA
clone_size: many
j_call: TRBJ2-2
v_call: TRBV2
cdr3_nt: TGTGCCAGCAGGTCGAGCGGCGCCGGGGAGCTGTTTTTT
cdr3_aa: CASRSSGAGELFF

d_call: TRBD2
clone_size: many
j_call: TRBJ2-3
v_call: TRBV27
cdr3_nt: TGTGCCAGCAGTTTACGGGCGGGAGGGCGAGATACGCAGTATTTT
cdr3_aa: CASSLRAGGRDTQYF

d_call: TRBD2
clone_size: many
j_call: TRBJ2-1
v_call: TRBV19
cdr3_nt: TGTGCCAGTAACTCCGGGACTACATTGTACAATGAGCAGTTCTTC
cdr3_aa: CASNSGTTLYNEQFF

d_call: TRBD2
clone_size: many
j_call: TRBJ2-5
v_call: TRBV5-5
cdr3_nt: TGTGCCAGCAGCACCGGACTAGCGGGGGGATCAGGGGAGACCCAGTACTTC
cdr3_aa: CASSTGLAGGSGETQYF

d_call: TRBD1
clone_size: many
j_call: TRBJ1-2
v_call: TRBV9
cdr3_nt: TGTGCCAGCAGCATTTCTCGGACAGGGGGCTGGGGCTACACCTTC
cdr3_aa: CASSISRTGGWGYTF

d_call: NA
clone_size: many
j_call: TRBJ1-1
v_call: TRBV14
cdr3_nt: TGTGCCAGCAGCCAATCAGATCGGGGAAACGGGAACACTGAAGCTTTCTTT
cdr3_aa: CASSQSDRGNGNTEAFF

d_call: NA
clone_size: few
j_call: TRBJ2-1
v_call: TRBV9
cdr3_nt: TGTGCCAGCAGCCTCCGGAGTAGCCGGTCCTACAATGAGCAGTTCTTC
cdr3_aa: CASSLRSSRSYNEQFF

d_call: NA
clone_size: medium-sized
j_call: TRBJ1-1
v_call: TRBV9
cdr3_nt: TGTGCCAGCAGCGTATCAGGGATGAACACTGAAGCTTTCTTT
cdr3_aa: CASSVSGMNTEAFF

d_call: NA
clone_size: many
j_call: TRBJ2-3
v_call: TRBV6-5
cdr3_nt: TGTGCCAGCAGTTACTCTGGCAATACGCAGTATTTT
cdr3_aa: CASSYSGNTQYF

d_call: NA
clone_size: many
j_call: TRBJ2-5
v_call: TRBV2
cdr3_nt: TGTGCCAGCAAGTGGGGAGAAGAGACCCAGTACTTC
cdr3_aa: CASKWGEETQYF

d_call: NA
clone_size: few
j_call: TRBJ2-2
v_call: TRBV5-4
cdr3_nt: TGTGCCAGCAGCTTGCCCAGGGGCCGGGGAGCTGTTTTT
cdr3_aa: CASSLPRGRGAVF

d_call: TRBD1
clone_size: many
j_call: TRBJ2-7
v_call: TRBV6-5
cdr3_nt: TGTGCCAGCAGTTCCCGGGACAGGGGTTTTGAGCAGTACTTC
cdr3_aa: CASSSRDRGFEQYF

d_call: NA
clone_size: many
j_call: TRBJ1-6
v_call: TRBV5-4
cdr3_nt: TGTGCCAGCAGCTTCCCGAGTTCACCCCTCCACTTT
cdr3_aa: CASSFPSSPLHF

d_call: NA
clone_size: many
j_call: TRBJ2-1
v_call: TRBV11-3
cdr3_nt: TGTGCCAGCAGCTACAGCACAGGGAGGCAGTTCTTC
cdr3_aa: CASSYSTGRQFF

d_call: NA
clone_size: many
j_call: TRBJ1-2
v_call: TRBV7-9
cdr3_nt: TGTGCCAGCATCCTCGGGGGTACGGATGGCTACACCTTC
cdr3_aa: CASILGGTDGYTF

d_call: TRBD2
clone_size: many
j_call: TRBJ2-1
v_call: TRBV27
cdr3_nt: TGTGCCAGCAGTCGCTATAGCGGGGTGACCTCCTACAATGAGCAGTTCTTC
cdr3_aa: CASSRYSGVTSYNEQFF

d_call: TRBD2
clone_size: few
j_call: TRBJ2-2
v_call: TRBV9
cdr3_nt: TGTGCCAGCAGCGCTAGTTCTTGGGGACTAGCGACCGGGGAGCTGTTTTTT
cdr3_aa: CASSASSWGLATGELFF

d_call: TRBD1
clone_size: many
j_call: TRBJ1-1
v_call: TRBV11-2
cdr3_nt: TGTGCCAGCAGCCGGACAGGGGCCAACACTGAAGCTTTCTTT
cdr3_aa: CASSRTGANTEAFF

d_call: TRBD2
clone_size: many
j_call: TRBJ2-7
v_call: TRBV7-9
cdr3_nt: TGTGCCAGCAGCCGACGCTCTTGGGAGGGCCGCGTCGAGCAGTACTTC
cdr3_aa: CASSRRSWEGRVEQYF

d_call: TRBD1
clone_size: many
j_call: TRBJ1-3
v_call: TRBV30
cdr3_nt: TGTGCCTGGAGACAGGGGGCAGTCGGAAACACCATATATTTT
cdr3_aa: CAWRQGAVGNTIYF